The 24 T cell receptor beta chains below all came from one sample that was sequenced in a study of cytomegalovirus exposure and HLA in healthy donors. The PCR was carried out with 60 Vbeta primers and 13 Jbeta primers. Sequenced by immunoSEQ multiplex PCR; TCRdb stores in-frame clones only, minus some. The table lists 100,000 to 150,000 clones, approximately 80% of them singletons. What was sequenced was PBMCs. All receptors come from a female donor in good health and CMV-seropositive.

The gene calls are TRBV27 and TRBJ2-2; a weak D match, TRBD1 (6 bases). The CDR3 extends over 14 amino acids. The V end lost 5 bases, the J end lost 2 bases, and 9 bases lay between the germline ends. The V gene's germline CDR1 is MNHEY and CDR2 SMNVEV (reference sequence). The CDR3 sequence: CASSRDTNTGELFF. As DNA, the CDR3 is TGTGCCAGCAGTAGGGACACTAACACCGGGGAGCTGTTTTTT.

The CDR3: CASSPGGPNQPQHF. For the CDR3, the DNA is TGTGCCAGCTCACCAGGGGGCCCCAATCAGCCCCAGCATTTT. The chain is built from TRBV18 and TRBJ1-5, with a weak D call TRBD1 (6 bases). The germline gives CDR1 KGHSH, CDR2 LQKENI. This CDR3 region has 14 residues. V lost 2 bases and J 3 bases, leaving 8 bases between the germline ends.

V and J are TRBV5-4 and TRBJ1-1, with D possibly matching TRBD1 (5 bases). Trimming shortened V by 4 bases and J by 1 base, and 14 bases separated the two germline ends. This CDR3 is 15 amino acids long. CDR1 is SGHNT, CDR2 YYREEE, per germline (reference sequence). The CDR3 sequence is CASSPDIQGNTEAFF. The DNA for the CDR3 is TGTGCCAGCAGCCCCGACATCCAGGGGAACACTGAAGCTTTCTTT.

J is TRBJ2-7 and V is TRBV30; D gene unclear. The CDR3 is 11 residues long. The V and J ends lost 5 bases and 1 base respectively, with 6 bases between them. Germline loops: CDR1 GTSNPN, CDR2 SVGIG (reference sequence). The CDR3 DNA reads as TGTGCCTGGGACTTATCCTACGAGCAGTACTTC. Its translation is CAWDLSYEQYF.

The chain employs TRBV18 and TRBJ1-1; 10 bases align to TRBD1. V was clipped by 3 bases and J by 0 bases; unmatched bases: 7. Looked up from germline, CDR1 is KGHSH and CDR2 is LQKENI. This CDR3 comprises 17 residues. Written as DNA, the CDR3 is TGTGCCAGCTCACCGCGGACGGACAGGGGGATGAACACTGAAGCTTTCTTT. It is translated as CASSPRTDRGMNTEAFF.

This clone was observed a few times. V usage is TRBV11-2 and J usage is TRBJ2-5, with 9 bases matching TRBD2. The CDR3 runs 13 residues. Trimming took 5 bases from V and 5 from J; bases not matched to a gene: 3. Germline values: CDR1 SGHAT, CDR2 FQNNGV. The CDR3: CASSLGLAETQYF. In DNA, the CDR3 is TGTGCCAGCAGCCTAGGACTAGCGGAGACCCAGTACTTC. Complete variable domain (other parts from reference TRBV11-2 and TRBJ2-5): EAGVAQSPRYKIIEKRQSVAFWCNPISGHATLYWYQQILGQGPKLLIQFQNNGVVDDSQLPKDRFSAERLKGVDSTLKIQPAKLEDSAVYLCASSLGLAETQYFGPGTRLLVL.

The J gene is TRBJ2-2, the V gene TRBV5-4; a possible D gene is TRBD1 (6 bases). V lost 4 bases and J lost 1, with 14 bases in between. The CDR3 sequence is 16 residues long. The germline V gene has CDR1 SGHNT and CDR2 YYREEE (reference sequence). The CDR3 bases are TGTGCCAGCAGCCGACCGGGACACCTGAACACCGGGGAGCTGTTTTTT. It is translated as CASSRPGHLNTGELFF.

The table lists this clone with a few counts. J is TRBJ2-2 and V is TRBV5-1, with 7 bases fitting TRBD1. The CDR3 consists of 14 residues. Germline V lookup: CDR1 SGHRS, CDR2 YFSETQ. V gave up 0 bases and J gave up 4 bases; unmatched junction bases: 0. CDR3 in DNA: TGCGCCAGCAGCTTGGACAGGGGCACCGGGGAGCTGTTTTTT. It codes for CASSLDRGTGELFF.

The chain has TRBV19 and TRBJ1-5; D gene uncertain. CDR1 is LNHDA and CDR2 is SQIVND in the germline V gene (reference sequence). The CDR3 spans 15 residues. Trimming took off 1 base at V and 7 bases at J, with 14 bases between the two ends. CDR3 protein: CASSIVLYQSQPQHF. In nucleotides, the CDR3 is TGTGCCAGTAGTATAGTTCTCTACCAAAGCCAGCCCCAGCATTTT.

This chain connects TRBV28 to TRBJ2-7; 8 bases agree with TRBD2. The J segment lost 12 bases and the V segment lost 7 bases, leaving 14 bases of the junction unmatched. The CDR3 runs 13 residues. Looked up from germline, CDR1 is MDHEN and CDR2 is SYDVKM. CDR3 nucleotide sequence: TGTGCCAGCAAACCCCCGGGGGGGACCCAGGGGTACTTC. It is translated as CASKPPGGTQGYF.

V usage is TRBV5-5 and J usage is TRBJ1-1; possibly TRBD1 for D (5 bases). Germline-derived CDR1 and CDR2 are SGHKS and YYEKEE (reference sequence). The CDR3 has 14 residues. Trimming stripped 4 bases from V and 0 bases from J, with 10 bases between. CDR3 amino acids: CASSPGHMNTEAFF. The CDR3 DNA sequence: TGTGCCAGCAGCCCTGGACACATGAACACTGAAGCTTTCTTT. Looking up the rest from reference TRBV5-5 and TRBJ1-1 gives the full variable domain: DAGVTQSPTHLIKTRGQQVTLRCSPISGHKSVSWYQQVLGQGPQFIFQYYEKEERGRGNFPDRFSARQFPNYSSELNVNALLLGDSALYLCASSPGHMNTEAFFGQGTRLTVV.

As concerns this clone: A read error may produce the germline difference seen at one junction end. The V call is TRBV30, the J call TRBJ2-7; D is possibly TRBD2 (6 bases). Germline V CDR1 and CDR2: GTSNPN, SVGIG (reference sequence). The CDR3 covers 11 residues. The CDR3 nucleotides read TGTGCCTGGCGGGGACTGGGGGACTCGCACTTC. Its protein product is CAWRGLGDSHF.

In regard to this clone: The junction departs from the called germline gene at one end, perhaps through a read error. The chain employs TRBV6-5 and TRBJ1-2; 7 bases are shared with TRBD1. The germline gives CDR1 MNHEY, CDR2 SVGAGI. The CDR3 has 15 residues. CDR3 amino acids: CASSYFGTEADGYPF. DNA for the CDR3: TGTGCCAGCAGTTACTTCGGGACAGAGGCGGATGGCTACCCCTTC.

V is TRBV6-5 and J is TRBJ2-7, with 10 nucleotides matching TRBD2. The CDR3 contains 16 residues. In germline, CDR1 is MNHEY, CDR2 SVGAGI. With V trimmed by 0 bases and J by 3 bases, 5 bases remained unmatched. CDR3 DNA: TGTGCCAGCAGTTACTCCCCGGGACTAGCGCACTACGAGCAGTACTTC. It is translated as CASSYSPGLAHYEQYF.

This clone has only a few counts. J is TRBJ1-2 and V is TRBV7-2; D is possibly TRBD1 (6 bases). The CDR3 is 15 residues long. Trimming left V 1 base short and J 7 bases short, with 16 bases between. Germline V gene data show CDR1 as SGHTA and CDR2 as FQGNSA. CDR3 in amino acids: CASSLVSGAGSGYTF. The CDR3 DNA sequence: TGTGCCAGCAGCTTAGTTTCAGGGGCAGGGTCTGGCTACACCTTC. Together with reference TRBV7-2 and TRBJ1-2, the CDR3 gives the full variable domain: GAGVSQSPSNKVTEKGKDVELRCDPISGHTALYWYRQSLGQGLEFLIYFQGNSAPDKSGLPSDRFSAERTGGSVSTLTIQRTQQEDSAVYLCASSLVSGAGSGYTFGSGTRLTVV.

V gene TRBV7-3 combines with J gene TRBJ2-3; 7 positions agree with TRBD1. V shed 4 bases, J shed 3 bases, and the junction held 4 bases outside the gene matches. This CDR3 region has 14 residues. The germline V gene has CDR1 SGHTA and CDR2 FQGTGA. The CDR3 here is CASSYRGGTDTQYF. CDR3 bases: TGTGCCAGCAGCTACAGGGGTGGAACAGATACGCAGTATTTT.

A remark on this clone: The junction differs from germline at one of its ends, possibly a read error. This chain links TRBV12-5 with TRBJ2-7; TRBD2 matches at 9 bases. CDR1 is LGHNT, CDR2 FRNRAP, per germline. The CDR3 has 12 amino acids. CDR3 sequence reads: CASGPGLARPDF. In DNA, the CDR3 is TGTGCTAGTGGTCCCGGACTAGCGCGACCTGACTTC.

This clone was seen just once. The rearrangement uses TRBV6-5 and TRBJ1-5; 8 bases map to TRBD1. The CDR3 is made up of 16 amino acids. CDR1 and CDR2 (germline): MNHEY, SVGAGI. V was pared by 0 bases and J by 5 bases, with 6 bases of the junction left unmatched. The CDR3 here is CASSYSGQGFDQPQHF. DNA of the CDR3: TGTGCCAGCAGTTACTCCGGACAGGGCTTCGATCAGCCCCAGCATTTT.

In its sample, this clone was seen once. CDR3: CASNSPGDTEAFF. The CDR3 nucleotides are TGTGCCAGCAATTCTCCCGGGGACACTGAAGCTTTCTTT. The chain employs TRBV6-5 and TRBJ1-1; no clear D gene. Trimming left V 7 bases short and J 3 bases short, with 12 bases between. Germline V gives CDR1 MNHEY, CDR2 SVGAGI. The CDR3 consists of 13 residues.

J is TRBJ2-7 and V is TRBV28, with TRBD2 matching over 11 bases. V was pared by 7 bases and J by 5 bases, with 10 bases of the junction left unmatched. Germline-derived CDR1 and CDR2 are MDHEN and SYDVKM. The CDR3 is made up of 15 amino acids. CDR3 coding DNA: TGTGCCAGCATGGTAGCGGGAGGGGAGAAAGACGAGCAGTACTTC. This gives the protein CASMVAGGEKDEQYF.

The genes are TRBV27 and TRBJ2-1; TRBD1 matches at 7 bases. J gave up 15 bases and V 5 bases, and 10 bases lay outside the gene matches. This CDR3 has 12 residues. Germline CDR1 is MNHEY and CDR2 is SMNVEV (reference sequence). The CDR3 protein is CASSTDRDPRFF. CDR3 in DNA: TGTGCCAGCAGTACCGACAGGGATCCGCGGTTCTTC.

This clone was observed once. The chain joins TRBV7-9 to TRBJ1-5; 7 bases map to TRBD1. Losses at the gene ends were 5 bases for V and 7 bases for J; bases not matched to a gene: 8. Germline V gene sequence: CDR1 SEHNR, CDR2 FQNEAQ (reference sequence). The CDR3 runs to 14 residues. The CDR3 loop reads CASSHQGEDQPQHF. As DNA, the CDR3 is TGTGCCAGCAGCCACCAGGGGGAGGACCAGCCCCAGCATTTT.

V is TRBV6-1 and J is TRBJ2-7; 10 nucleotides line up with TRBD1. The CDR3 sequence is 17 residues long. The trim removed 0 bases at V and 4 bases at J, leaving 9 bases unmatched. Per germline, CDR1 MNHNS and CDR2 SASEGT. CDR3: CASSEAGTGVKAYEQYF. The CDR3 DNA is TGTGCCAGCAGTGAAGCGGGGACAGGGGTAAAGGCTTACGAGCAGTACTTC.

A word on this clone: One end of the junction fails to match germline, which may point to a read error. The chain combines TRBV7-8 with TRBJ2-7, with 8 nucleotides matching TRBD1. CDR1 and CDR2 from the germline V gene are SGHVS and FQNEAQ. The CDR3 loop spans 15 amino acids. The CDR3 is CASGLGTGASYEQYF. As DNA, the CDR3 is TGTGCCAGCGGCTTAGGGACAGGAGCCTCCTACGAGCAGTACTTC.